This TCR beta chain appears in the sequencing data of a study of identical twins. Study-level findings and limits: Where beta out-of-frame sequences were concerned, excess twin sharing was weaker.

TCRdb redid the calling of the 5' RACE reads with MiXCR, one entry per CDR3 protein. Of about 690,000 distinct CDR3 sequences in the sample, approximately 22% were seen once. This CDR3 comprises 15 residues. From germline, CDR1 is LGHNA and CDR2 YSLEER. Trimming stripped 1 base from V and 6 bases from J, with 13 bases between. There are a few counts of this clonotype. What it recognizes is unknown. The sample also formed part of further work on T cells expressing NK-cell markers. This second study notes: It was sorted CD3+CD56+NKG2C+, CD3+CD56+NKG2C- and CD3+CD56-NKG2C+ T cells that supplied the TCR beta repertoires. Researchers report these clonotypes also headed the CD3+CD56-NKG2C+ fraction in a handful of donors.

The sequencing input was PBMCs. This TCR was sampled from a woman in her late teens or twenties in good health. This chain connects TRBV4-3 to TRBJ2-1; D is unclear. The DNA for the CDR3 is TGCGCCAGCAGCCAAGTCCTATCCGCAGGCAATGAGCAGTTCTTC. It codes for CASSQVLSAGNEQFF.